This record looks at one T cell receptor (beta chain) sequence and its context. The entry originates in a study of blood T cell repertoires in COVID-19. The wider study: Material from acute and convalescent COVID-19 was sourced from the United States, Italy and Spain.

Trimming removed 4 bases from V and 1 base from J; junction bases left unmatched: 3. This CDR3 spans 15 amino acids. The germline V gene has CDR1 SGDLS and CDR2 YYNGEE. Recruits, aged about 18 to 89 years, lived in 25 or so US areas. Assignment of participants to cohorts was predicated upon participant-reported clinical history. Profiled with immunoSEQ multiplex PCR; TCRdb holds only in-frame clones, not every one. The sample has some 350,000 clones; about 88% are singletons. This TCR was sampled from a woman under 40 who had recovered from COVID-19. This chain links TRBV9 with TRBJ2-2; 8 bases fit TRBD2. What was sequenced was PBMCs or T cells enriched from blood (not recorded which). The CDR3 protein is CASSPSGGNTGELFF. Written as DNA, the CDR3 is TGTGCCAGCAGCCCAAGCGGGGGGAACACCGGGGAGCTGTTTTTT. The whole variable domain, filled in from reference TRBV9 and TRBJ2-2, reads DSGVTQTPKHLITATGQRVTLRCSPRSGDLSVYWYQQSLDQGLQFLIQYYNGEERAKGNILERFSAQQFPDLHSELNLSSLELGDSALYFCASSPSGGNTGELFFGEGSRLTVL.